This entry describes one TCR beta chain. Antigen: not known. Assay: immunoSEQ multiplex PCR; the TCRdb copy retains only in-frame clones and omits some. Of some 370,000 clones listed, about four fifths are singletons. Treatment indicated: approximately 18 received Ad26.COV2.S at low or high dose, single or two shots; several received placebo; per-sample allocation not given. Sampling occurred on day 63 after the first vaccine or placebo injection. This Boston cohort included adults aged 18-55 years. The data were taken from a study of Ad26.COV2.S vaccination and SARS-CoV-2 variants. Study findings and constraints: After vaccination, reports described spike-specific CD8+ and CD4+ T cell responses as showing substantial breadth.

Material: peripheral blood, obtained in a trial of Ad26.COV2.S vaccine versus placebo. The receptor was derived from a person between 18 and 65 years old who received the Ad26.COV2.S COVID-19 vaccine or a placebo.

The CDR3 sequence is CASSLTGGPHEQYF. CDR3 sequence (DNA): TGTGCCAGCAGCTTAACGGGGGGGCCCCACGAGCAGTACTTC. The rearrangement uses TRBV7-3 and TRBJ2-7; the D gene is possibly TRBD2 (7 bases). The V end was cut by 0 bases, the J end by 5 bases, with 11 bases between. CDR3 length equals 14 residues. Germline V CDR1 and CDR2: SGHTA, FQGTGA. Full variable domain (remainder filled in from reference TRBV7-3 and TRBJ2-7): GAGVSQTPSNKVTEKGKYVELRCDPISGHTALYWYRQSLGQGPEFLIYFQGTGAADDSGLPNDRFFAVRPEGSVSTLKIQRTERGDSAVYLCASSLTGGPHEQYFGPGTRLTVT.